Presented here are 14 T cell receptor beta chains from one specimen sequenced in a study of cytomegalovirus exposure and HLA in healthy donors. The PCR used 60 Vbeta and 13 Jbeta primers. TCRdb keeps only in-frame clones here, not all; method: immunoSEQ multiplex PCR. The sample lists around 97,000 clones; around 61% were seen once. Input material: PBMCs. All receptors derive from a woman aged 50 to 60 in good health and CMV-seronegative.

The V and J genes are TRBV28 and TRBJ1-1, with 7 bases identical to TRBD1. Germline assignment: CDR1 MDHEN and CDR2 SYDVKM. Losses at the gene ends were 2 bases for V and 9 bases for J; bases not matched to a gene: 12. The CDR3 totals 15 residues. CDR3: CASSLSTGTARKAFF. The CDR3 DNA reads as TGTGCCAGCAGTTTAAGCACAGGGACAGCTCGAAAAGCTTTCTTT.

The chain carries TRBV5-4 and TRBJ2-1, with a tentative D call TRBD1 (5 bases). There are 17 residues in the CDR3. Trimming left V 0 bases short and J 7 bases short, with 20 bases between. Germline CDR1 SGHNT, CDR2 YYREEE (reference sequence). CDR3: CASSLVVSREGLNEQFF. CDR3 coding DNA: TGTGCCAGCAGCTTGGTGGTCTCCAGGGAAGGGCTTAATGAGCAGTTCTTC.

This rearrangement joins TRBV6-1 to TRBJ2-1; 10 bases line up with TRBD2. Trimming at V came to 2 bases and at J to 8 bases, leaving 6 bases not matched to a gene. Per germline, CDR1 MNHNS and CDR2 SASEGT. The CDR3 is 15 residues long. The CDR3 is CASSEPAGGQDEQFF. CDR3 DNA: TGTGCCAGCAGTGAACCAGCGGGAGGGCAGGATGAGCAGTTCTTC.

The chain joins TRBV5-1 to TRBJ1-5; 7 bases agree with TRBD1. V dropped 3 bases and J dropped 2; count of bases not matched to a gene: 2. Germline V CDR1 and CDR2: SGHRS, YFSETQ. This CDR3 is 14 amino acids long. CDR3 in amino acids: CASSYGTGNQPQHF. Written as DNA, the CDR3 is TGCGCCAGCAGCTACGGGACAGGCAATCAGCCCCAGCATTTT. Looking up the rest from reference TRBV5-1 and TRBJ1-5 gives the full variable domain: KAGVTQTPRYLIKTRGQQVTLSCSPISGHRSVSWYQQTPGQGLQFLFEYFSETQRNKGNFPGRFSGRQFSNSRSEMNVSTLELGDSALYLCASSYGTGNQPQHFGDGTRLSIL.

Note on this clone: At one boundary the junction diverges from the germline segment, which might be a read error. The chain employs TRBV6-5 and TRBJ2-3; 12 bases map to TRBD2. This CDR3 is built from 15 residues. Germline CDR1 MNHEY, CDR2 SVGAGI. The CDR3 spells CASSSTSGRTDMQYF. Written as DNA, the CDR3 is TGTGCCAGCAGTTCGACTAGCGGGAGAACAGATATGCAGTATTTT.

The rearrangement links TRBV9 to TRBJ1-5, with no clear D. With 2 bases removed from V and 7 bases from J, the gap between germline ends came to 13 bases. In germline, CDR1 is SGDLS, CDR2 YYNGEE. This CDR3 is built from 14 residues. DNA of the CDR3: TGTGCCAGCAGCGTCGGGGTCGCGGGGCAGCCCCAGCATTTT. Protein sequence: CASSVGVAGQPQHF.

This clone was picked up one time. The chain recombines TRBV15 with TRBJ2-2; TRBD2 agrees at 14 bases. V trimming: 1 base; J trimming: 4 bases; junction bases outside the gene matches: 8. The CDR3 is made up of 19 amino acids. The V gene's germline CDR1 is LNHNV and CDR2 YYDKDF (reference sequence). The CDR3 region is CATSRAGSGLAGATGELFF. For the CDR3, the DNA is TGTGCCACCAGCAGAGCCGGATCGGGACTAGCGGGAGCCACCGGGGAGCTGTTTTTT.

The V and J genes are TRBV7-9 and TRBJ2-2, with TRBD2 as a possible D gene (6 bases). Trimming shortened V by 2 bases and J by 7 bases, and 17 bases separated the two germline ends. This CDR3 has 16 residues. Per the germline V gene, CDR1 is SEHNR and CDR2 is FQNEAQ (reference sequence). The CDR3 loop reads CASSLLADPRGGELFF. For the CDR3, the DNA is TGTGCCAGCAGCTTATTAGCGGACCCTCGGGGCGGGGAGCTGTTTTTT.

The V call is TRBV7-2, the J call TRBJ2-1; D unclear. Trimming removed 1 base from V and 0 bases from J, with 10 bases in between. Germline values: CDR1 SGHTA, CDR2 FQGNSA. The CDR3 contains 16 residues. CDR3: CASSLVPERSYNEQFF. In nucleotides, the CDR3 is TGTGCCAGCAGCTTAGTTCCAGAGCGCTCCTACAATGAGCAGTTCTTC.

The chain is built from TRBV7-2 and TRBJ2-2; TRBD1 might be the D (5 bases). Germline loops: CDR1 SGHTA, CDR2 FQGNSA. This CDR3 is 15 amino acids long. V was clipped by 5 bases and J by 2 bases, with 12 bases between them. The CDR3, as DNA: TGTGCCAGCAGCCCAAGGACAAGAAACACCGGGGAGCTGTTTTTT. Protein: CASSPRTRNTGELFF.

This chain joins TRBV2 and TRBJ2-1; TRBD1 is a possible D gene (5 bases). Trimming removed 2 bases at V and 10 bases at J, with 15 bases between. There are 14 residues in the CDR3. The germline CDR1 and CDR2 sequences are SNHLY and FYNNEI. CDR3 DNA sequence: TGTGCCAGCAGTGAAATGGACAAATTGGGGGAGCAGTTCTTC. It is translated as CASSEMDKLGEQFF.

This sequence joins TRBV6-6 and TRBJ2-7; 8 bases map to TRBD1. Germline values: CDR1 MNHNY, CDR2 SVGAGI (reference sequence). This CDR3 is built from 16 residues. The V gene end was trimmed by 3 bases and the J gene end by 4 bases; junction bases not matched to a gene: 11. The CDR3 DNA is TGTGCCAGCAGTTATAGGGATGGACAGGGACCTTACGAGCAGTACTTC. It encodes CASSYRDGQGPYEQYF.

This clone has only a few counts. This chain connects TRBV11-3 to TRBJ2-7; 9 bases are a match to TRBD1. CDR3 length equals 16 residues. After removal of 0 bases from V and 2 bases from J, the junction contained 5 bases not matched to a gene. Germline assignment: CDR1 SGHNT and CDR2 YENEEA. CDR3 nucleotides: TGTGCCAGCAGCTTAGAACAGACAGGGGGGACCTACGAGCAGTACTTC. Encoded protein: CASSLEQTGGTYEQYF.

Concerning this clone: Other DNA sequences in the sample encode the same CDR3. The chain is built from TRBV6-5 and TRBJ1-2; 7 nucleotides match TRBD1. CDR1 is MNHEY, CDR2 SVGAGI, per germline. The CDR3 covers 15 residues. With V trimmed by 0 bases and J by 4 bases, 5 bases remained unmatched. CDR3 nucleotide sequence: TGTGCCAGCAGTTACTCGGGACAGAGATTCTATGGCTACACCTTC. Its translation is CASSYSGQRFYGYTF.